The rows below give T cell receptor beta chains drawn from one sample of a study of blood T cell repertoires in COVID-19. Sequenced by immunoSEQ multiplex PCR; TCRdb stores in-frame clones only, minus some. The repertoire holds a few hundred thousand clones, around 91% seen once, with approximately 3.5% in the top ten. Sample: PBMCs or T cells enriched from blood (not recorded which). All receptors come from a young woman in a cohort exposed to, infected with or recovered from COVID-19 (not recorded which). CDR3s include the opening cysteine and the closing phenylalanine or tryptophan. A D gene is named only where the DNA matches it firmly. Rows may omit the clone size; those that give it use once, few, many or a size class.

cdr3_nt: TGTGCCAGTAGTAAGGAGGGCCAGGGACAAGCTTTCTTT; cdr3_aa: CASSKEGQGQAFF; v_call: TRBV19; clone_size: -; j_call: TRBJ1-1; d_call: -
cdr3_nt: TGCGCCAGCAGTGGAGGACAGGGGCGCGAGCAGTACTTC; cdr3_aa: CASSGGQGREQYF; v_call: TRBV10-2; clone_size: -; j_call: TRBJ2-7; d_call: TRBD1
cdr3_nt: TGTGCCAGCAAATCGTGGAGTCCTAATCAGCCCCAGCATTTT; cdr3_aa: CASKSWSPNQPQHF; v_call: TRBV28; clone_size: -; j_call: TRBJ1-5; d_call: -
cdr3_nt: TGTGCCACCGGGACTATTGACAATGAGCAGTTCTTC; cdr3_aa: CATGTIDNEQFF; v_call: TRBV24-1; clone_size: -; j_call: TRBJ2-1; d_call: TRBD2
cdr3_nt: TGTGCCACCAGCCACCGGACAGGATCTAATGAAAAACTGTTTTTT; cdr3_aa: CATSHRTGSNEKLFF; v_call: TRBV15; clone_size: -; j_call: TRBJ1-4; d_call: TRBD1
cdr3_nt: TGCGCCAGCAGCCGGCTAGCGGGCACAGATACGCAGTATTTT; cdr3_aa: CASSRLAGTDTQYF; v_call: TRBV5-1; clone_size: -; j_call: TRBJ2-3; d_call: TRBD2
cdr3_nt: TGTGCCAGCAGTTCCGTCGGGGGGACACAGTCCTATGGCTACACCTTC; cdr3_aa: CASSSVGGTQSYGYTF; v_call: TRBV28; clone_size: -; j_call: TRBJ1-2; d_call: -
cdr3_nt: TGTGCCAGTACCTTGGGAGGAAATCAGCCCCAGCATTTT; cdr3_aa: CASTLGGNQPQHF; v_call: TRBV19; clone_size: -; j_call: TRBJ1-5; d_call: -
cdr3_nt: TGTGCCAGCAGTGAAGTGACAGGTTTTACTGAAAAACTGTTTTTT; cdr3_aa: CASSEVTGFTEKLFF; v_call: TRBV6-1; clone_size: -; j_call: TRBJ1-4; d_call: -
cdr3_nt: TGTGCCAGCAGCGTGGAGGACAGGGGAGCCTATGGCTACACCTTC; cdr3_aa: CASSVEDRGAYGYTF; v_call: TRBV9; clone_size: -; j_call: TRBJ1-2; d_call: TRBD1
cdr3_nt: TGTGCCAGCCCTCGTGACGGAGGAAGCTACACCTTC; cdr3_aa: CASPRDGGSYTF; v_call: TRBV21-1; clone_size: -; j_call: TRBJ1-2; d_call: -
cdr3_nt: TGTGCCAGTAGTAGTGGACTAGGGGACAATGAGCAGTTCTTC; cdr3_aa: CASSSGLGDNEQFF; v_call: TRBV19; clone_size: -; j_call: TRBJ2-1; d_call: TRBD2
cdr3_nt: TGTGCCAGCAGGTCACAGTCGGGGAGGTACAATGAGCAGTTCTTC; cdr3_aa: CASRSQSGRYNEQFF; v_call: TRBV7-9; clone_size: -; j_call: TRBJ2-1; d_call: -
cdr3_nt: TGTGCCAGTAGTATAAGGGACAGCACTGAAGCTTTCTTT; cdr3_aa: CASSIRDSTEAFF; v_call: TRBV19; clone_size: -; j_call: TRBJ1-1; d_call: TRBD1
cdr3_nt: TGTGCCAGTAGTATAGATGGCGGGAGGTCGTACGAGCAGTACTTC; cdr3_aa: CASSIDGGRSYEQYF; v_call: TRBV19; clone_size: -; j_call: TRBJ2-7; d_call: TRBD2
cdr3_nt: TGTGCCACCCGACCGGGACAGGGATTTTACGAAAAACTGTTTTTT; cdr3_aa: CATRPGQGFYEKLFF; v_call: TRBV27; clone_size: -; j_call: TRBJ1-4; d_call: TRBD1
cdr3_nt: TGTGCCAGCAGTTACGAGGAGGGCCCTACCCCCGAGCAGTACTTC; cdr3_aa: CASSYEEGPTPEQYF; v_call: TRBV6-5; clone_size: -; j_call: TRBJ2-7; d_call: -
cdr3_nt: TGTGCCAGCAGTTTAGGACAGGGTGGTGGCTACACCTTC; cdr3_aa: CASSLGQGGGYTF; v_call: TRBV12-3/TRBV12-4; clone_size: -; j_call: TRBJ1-2; d_call: TRBD1
cdr3_nt: TGTGCCAGCAGCCAAGAGCGGGGGGACTACGAGCAGTACTTC; cdr3_aa: CASSQERGDYEQYF; v_call: TRBV4-2; clone_size: -; j_call: TRBJ2-7; d_call: TRBD2
cdr3_nt: TGCGCCAGCAGTGAGAGCCGTAGCTCCTACAATGAGCAGTTCTTC; cdr3_aa: CASSESRSSYNEQFF; v_call: TRBV10-2; clone_size: -; j_call: TRBJ2-1; d_call: -
cdr3_nt: TGTGCCAGCACAATATCCAGGAGGGAGCCCCAGCATTTT; cdr3_aa: CASTISRREPQHF; v_call: TRBV2; clone_size: -; j_call: TRBJ1-5; d_call: -
cdr3_nt: TGTGCCAGCAGCTTAGGAGGACAGGGGAGACGCTTC; cdr3_aa: CASSLGGQGRRF; v_call: TRBV7-9; clone_size: once; j_call: TRBJ1-2; d_call: TRBD1
cdr3_nt: TGTGCCAGCAGTCCCCTAGCGGGAGTGGCCGAGCAGTACTTC; cdr3_aa: CASSPLAGVAEQYF; v_call: TRBV2; clone_size: -; j_call: TRBJ2-7; d_call: TRBD2
cdr3_nt: TGTGCCAGCAGGGATCGGACTGTGTACGCCAATGAGCAGTTCTTC; cdr3_aa: CASRDRTVYANEQFF; v_call: TRBV2; clone_size: -; j_call: TRBJ2-1; d_call: -
cdr3_nt: TGTGCCAGCAGTGGGCAGGGATTGATTACTGAAGCTTTCTTT; cdr3_aa: CASSGQGLITEAFF; v_call: TRBV2; clone_size: -; j_call: TRBJ1-1; d_call: -